These 15 T cell receptor beta chains came from one sample sequenced in a study of T cell changes during pregnancy in multiple sclerosis. TCRdb keeps only in-frame clones here, not all; method: immunoSEQ multiplex PCR. This sample has fewer than 80,000 clones, with 85% to 95% found just once. The specimen comprised peripheral blood, sampled in the third trimester of pregnancy. The origin of the receptors is a female donor in good health, enrolled as a control in a pregnancy study.

This clone was picked up a small number of times. V usage is TRBV5-1 and J usage is TRBJ1-2; D possibly corresponds to TRBD1 (6 bases). V lost 2 bases and J lost 8, with 13 bases in between. The length of the CDR3 is 13 residues. The germline V gene encodes CDR1 SGHRS and CDR2 YFSETQ. The CDR3 DNA reads as TGCGCCAGCAGCTTTGGACAGTCTCGGGGCTACACCTTC. Amino acids: CASSFGQSRGYTF.

V usage is TRBV5-1 and J usage is TRBJ2-1; 13 bases match TRBD2. The CDR3 consists of 16 residues. From germline, CDR1 is SGHRS and CDR2 YFSETQ. Trimming took 4 bases from V and 5 from J; bases not matched to a gene: 6. CDR3 loop: CASSRRTSGGDNEQFF. DNA of the CDR3: TGCGCCAGCAGCCGCAGAACTAGCGGGGGGGACAATGAGCAGTTCTTC.

J is TRBJ1-5 and V is TRBV19, with D maybe TRBD1 (5 bases). Germline V gene lookup returns CDR1 LNHDA and CDR2 SQIVND (reference sequence). This CDR3 contains 13 residues. Trimming shortened V by 9 bases and J by 5 bases, and 14 bases separated the two germline ends. CDR3 coding DNA: TGTGCCAGCTCCCAGGGCCTCCATCAGCCCCAGCATTTT. This gives the protein CASSQGLHQPQHF.

This sequence joins TRBV7-3 and TRBJ1-1; D is perhaps TRBD1 (5 bases). CDR3 length: 15 residues. Deletions cut 5 bases from V and 5 bases from J, with 18 bases between. CDR1 and CDR2 (germline): SGHTA, FQGTGA. This CDR3 reads CASSPGWGGRTEAFF. The CDR3 DNA reads TGTGCCAGCAGCCCGGGGTGGGGGGGGAGAACTGAAGCTTTCTTT. Drawing the rest from reference TRBV7-3 and TRBJ1-1, the complete variable domain is GAGVSQTPSNKVTEKGKYVELRCDPISGHTALYWYRQSLGQGPEFLIYFQGTGAADDSGLPNDRFFAVRPEGSVSTLKIQRTERGDSAVYLCASSPGWGGRTEAFFGQGTRLTVV.

This clone appeared once. V gene TRBV28 combines with J gene TRBJ1-5, with D maybe TRBD1 (5 bases). Germline V gene sequence: CDR1 MDHEN, CDR2 SYDVKM. This CDR3 is built from 15 residues. V lost 5 bases and J 2 bases, leaving 13 bases between the germline ends. The CDR3 sequence: CASSVQVLGNQPQHF. The CDR3 coding sequence is TGTGCCAGCAGTGTACAGGTCTTGGGCAATCAGCCCCAGCATTTT.

The V gene is TRBV5-1, the J gene TRBJ2-3; 10 bases line up with TRBD2. The CDR3 spans 14 residues. CDR1 is SGHRS, CDR2 YFSETQ, per germline. The V gene end was trimmed by 4 bases and the J gene end by 5 bases; junction bases not matched to a gene: 4. The CDR3 loop reads CASSPGTSVDTQYF. DNA for the CDR3: TGCGCCAGCAGCCCCGGGACTAGCGTAGATACGCAGTATTTT.

The V call is TRBV5-1, the J call TRBJ2-7; D perhaps matches TRBD1 (6 bases). V was pared by 4 bases and J by 9 bases, with 17 bases between. Per the germline V gene, CDR1 is SGHRS and CDR2 is YFSETQ. The CDR3 length is 13 residues. The CDR3 is CASSPQGLDGQYF. The CDR3 DNA follows: TGCGCCAGCAGCCCACAGGGTCTCGACGGGCAGTACTTC.

This chain connects TRBV6-4 to TRBJ2-2; 10 nucleotides match TRBD2. The CDR3 is 15 residues long. Trimming cost V 5 bases and J 3 bases; bases outside gene matches: 3. Germline CDR1 is MRHNA and CDR2 is SNTAGT. CDR3 in amino acids: CASSRLAGDTGELFF. Here the CDR3 DNA reads TGTGCCAGCAGTCGGCTAGCGGGAGACACCGGGGAGCTGTTTTTT.

This clone was counted between two and nine times. V usage is TRBV28 and J usage is TRBJ2-2; tentatively, D is TRBD2 (6 bases). The CDR3 is made up of 15 amino acids. Germline V gene sequence: CDR1 MDHEN, CDR2 SYDVKM. The V gene lost 2 bases and the J gene lost 1 base, with 8 bases spanning the gap. This CDR3 reads CASSLGGRNTGELFF. The DNA for the CDR3 is TGTGCCAGCAGTTTAGGGGGGAGGAACACCGGGGAGCTGTTTTTT. Drawing the rest from reference TRBV28 and TRBJ2-2, the complete variable domain is DVKVTQSSRYLVKRTGEKVFLECVQDMDHENMFWYRQDPGLGLRLIYFSYDVKMKEKGDIPEGYSVSREKKERFSLILESASTNQTSMYLCASSLGGRNTGELFFGEGSRLTVL.

The chain employs TRBV21-1 and TRBJ1-3; the table's D call, TRBD1, was not checked against the DNA. TRBV21-1 is a known pseudogene. The CDR3 has 21 amino acids. This CDR3 is CASSGDSNNRDSQRSGNTIYF. CDR3 DNA: TGTGCCAGCAGCGGCGATAGTAATAACCGGGACAGTCAAAGGTCCGGAAACACCATATATTTT.

This clone was seen once. The gene calls are TRBV2 and TRBJ1-1; the match to TRBD1 covers 10 bases. Germline loops: CDR1 SNHLY, CDR2 FYNNEI. V shed 6 bases and J 0 bases; nucleotides not matched to a gene: 7. The CDR3 sequence is 16 residues long. This CDR3 is CASRGDRGLVNTEAFF. In DNA, the CDR3 is TGTGCCAGCAGGGGGGACAGGGGCCTGGTGAACACTGAAGCTTTCTTT.

The genes are TRBV18 and TRBJ1-2; no definite D call. The CDR3 has 16 residues. The germline CDR1 and CDR2 sequences are KGHSH and LQKENI. Trimming took 0 bases from V and 8 from J, leaving 19 bases between them. CDR3 sequence: CASSPPQWLSGGGYTF. Written as DNA, the CDR3 is TGTGCCAGCTCACCACCGCAGTGGCTCTCGGGAGGGGGCTACACCTTC.

V and J are TRBV7-9 and TRBJ2-7, with TRBD2 identical over 7 bases. The CDR3 totals 15 residues. Losses at the gene ends were 5 bases for V and 0 bases for J; bases not matched to a gene: 7. The V gene's germline CDR1 is SEHNR and CDR2 FQNEAQ (reference sequence). The CDR3: CASSPSGASSYEQYF. The CDR3 coding sequence is TGTGCCAGCAGCCCCAGCGGGGCAAGCTCCTACGAGCAGTACTTC.

The chain recombines TRBV6-1 with TRBJ2-1, with no clear D. CDR1 and CDR2 (germline): MNHNS, SASEGT. V was trimmed by 0 bases and J by 5 bases, leaving 5 bases between them. The CDR3 has 13 amino acids. CDR3 amino acids: CASSEATNNEQFF. In DNA form, the CDR3 reads TGTGCCAGCAGTGAAGCGACAAACAATGAGCAGTTCTTC.

The chain employs TRBV2 and TRBJ2-7, with 10 bases aligning to TRBD1. The CDR3 has 15 amino acids. The germline CDR1 and CDR2 sequences are SNHLY and FYNNEI. V lost 4 bases, J lost 5 bases, and 8 bases stayed unmatched. DNA of the CDR3: TGTGCCAGCAGTGTCTCCGGGACAGGGGTAAACGAGCAGTACTTC. This translates into CASSVSGTGVNEQYF. Full variable domain (remainder filled in from reference TRBV2 and TRBJ2-7): EPEVTQTPSHQVTQMGQEVILRCVPISNHLYFYWYRQILGQKVEFLVSFYNNEISEKSEIFDDQFSVERPDGSNFTLKIRSTKLEDSAMYFCASSVSGTGVNEQYFGPGTRLTVT.